This record looks at one T cell receptor beta chain sequence and its context. This sample is part of a study of blood T cell repertoires in COVID-19. Libraries were prepared by immunoSEQ multiplex PCR; TCRdb keeps only in-frame clonotypes and omits some of them. The profile shows about 240,000 clones, approximately 86% of them singletons. Germline V lookup: CDR1 MDHEN, CDR2 SYDVKM. V lost 3 bases, J lost 8 bases, and 19 bases lay in between. The CDR3 runs to 15 residues. The rearrangement uses TRBV28 and TRBJ1-1; D unclear. The TCR originated in a man between 60 and 70 years old who had recovered from COVID-19. Sequencing was carried out using peripheral blood. The CDR3 protein is CASSFVIDRLEEAFF. Here the CDR3 DNA reads TGTGCCAGCAGTTTCGTAATCGACCGACTCGAGGAAGCTTTCTTT.